This T cell receptor beta chain was documented in a study of OX40 agonist ivuxolimab in advanced cancers. Study-wide context: The costimulatory receptor OX40 (CD134) was targeted by ivuxolimab, a fully human IgG2 agonistic monoclonal antibody. Of the 50 or so patients in dose escalation, about 20 had hepatocellular carcinoma, about 15 had melanoma, 9 had renal cell carcinoma and 9 had head and neck cancer. Three dose-escalation patients achieved partial responses, one with hepatocellular carcinoma and two with cutaneous melanoma. The paper covers the monotherapy dose-escalation part of the phase I ivuxolimab trial, which included N of about 51 patients. In the dose-escalation cohort, 75% to 85% of patients were male, and the mean age was approximately 60 years with a range of about 20 to 80. Prior anti-PD-1, anti-PD-L1 or anti-CTLA-4 therapy was permitted, and approximately 39% of dose-escalation patients had received checkpoint inhibitors. Intravenous ivuxolimab was administered to patients every 2 weeks at six dose levels: 0.01, 0.1, 0.3, 1.5, 3 and 10 mg/kg. Peripheral TCRbeta sequencing was intended to test whether TCR sequence diversity was altered and clonal T-cell expansion was caused by ivuxolimab.

Reading from cysteine to phenylalanine, the CDR3 counts 15 amino acids. CDR3 DNA only is kept here, 45 bases in frame from base 1. Looking up the germline V gene yields CDR1 SGDLS and CDR2 YYNGEE. At the junction V is shortened by 0 bases and J by 0 bases, with 10 bases in between. For this clone: Its cognate antigen has yet to be identified. Per-base qualities were not stored, and no clone one base away is much larger.

Overall study outcomes, separate from this receptor: Low levels of normalized T-cell clonal expansion were also seen in some patients who did not respond. At doses of 0.1 to 3.0 mg/kg, clonal expansion of both CD4+ and CD8+ T cells in blood was seen between baseline and week 6. Antigen specificity was not determined for the clonally expanded peripheral T cells. On average, CD8+ T cells showed more expanded clones than CD4+ T cells after ivuxolimab. In the 0.1-3.0 mg/kg groups, partial responders had among the lowest normalized peripheral clonal expansion, particularly in CD8+ T cells.

Patients with autoimmune disease history or receiving systemic immunosuppression were excluded from the trial. In every dose cohort, peripheral blood was drawn for TCR sequencing at baseline, cycle 4 day 1, and cycle 7 day 1. Samples were obtained from an open-label, multicenter, first-in-human phase I dose-escalation trial of ivuxolimab. Adults with locally advanced or metastatic melanoma, renal cell, hepatocellular, or head and neck squamous cell carcinoma were enrolled in the trial. Before TCR sequencing, CD4+ and CD8+ T cells were separately sorted from peripheral blood. For sequencing of the TCRbeta CDR3 region, genomic DNA was extracted from the sorted cells. TCRbeta CDR3 regions were sequenced using the immunoSEQ Assay. TCRdb obtained this table from immuneACCESS and retained in-frame rearrangements with V and J assigned. These tables miss some clones; where compared with another copy, unresolved V genes account for less than half of the shortfall, and the remainder is unexplained. Within this sample are tens of thousands of clones, with 88% of them counted one time only. The ten largest clones take up 0.47% of the sample.

The sequence was obtained from an adult with an advanced solid tumor such as melanoma, head and neck, liver or kidney cancer. The chain uses TRBV9 and TRBJ2-7; the D gene lacks a confident call. Source: CD4+ or CD8+ T cells sorted from blood, taken in a trial of the OX40 agonist ivuxolimab. The nucleotides read TGTGCCAGCAGCGTAGCTAGTTCGGGCTCCTACGAGCAGTACTTC. Its coded protein is CASSVASSGSYEQYF.